The 6 T cell receptor beta chains given below trace back to one sample, sequenced in a study of memory CD4+ T cells and cytomegalovirus serostatus. Single viable CD3+CD4+CD8-CD45RO+ cells were sorted as the memory CD4+ T cells. Sequencing used immunoSEQ multiplex PCR; TCRdb keeps in-frame clones, though not all of them. The sample has 50,000 to 55,000 clones, roughly three quarters seen once. What was sequenced was memory CD4+ T cells from blood. The source of these receptors is an adult in good health and CMV-seronegative.

The sample holds a few counts of this clone. V and J are TRBV4-3 and TRBJ1-2; 7 bases are shared with TRBD1. V lost 0 bases, J lost 4 bases, and 5 bases stayed unmatched. Germline CDR1 LGHNA, CDR2 YSLEER. CDR3 length: 15 residues. CDR3 bases: TGCGCCAGCAGCCAAGAGGCAGGGGGGGGCTATGGCTACACCTTC. Translation gives CASSQEAGGGYGYTF.

This clone was seen more than once but under ten times. This chain connects TRBV30 to TRBJ1-1; a possible D gene is TRBD1 (6 bases). The V gene's germline CDR1 is GTSNPN and CDR2 SVGIG (reference sequence). V lost 3 bases, J lost 0 bases, and 11 bases lay in between. CDR3 length equals 14 residues. CDR3 in amino acids: CAWRRTDLNTEAFF. The CDR3 nucleotides are TGTGCCTGGAGGAGGACAGATCTGAACACTGAAGCTTTCTTT.

The chain has TRBV5-1 and TRBJ1-2; D possibly corresponds to TRBD1 (6 bases). The CDR3 is 16 amino acids. CDR1 is SGHRS and CDR2 is YFSETQ in the germline V gene. The V and J ends lost 0 bases and 9 bases respectively, with 21 bases between them. The CDR3 DNA follows: TGCGCCAGCAGCTTGGACATGCCTGGGACAAGCCCCCGCTACACCTTC. This codes for CASSLDMPGTSPRYTF. The whole variable domain, remainder taken from reference TRBV5-1 and TRBJ1-2, is KAGVTQTPRYLIKTRGQQVTLSCSPISGHRSVSWYQQTPGQGLQFLFEYFSETQRNKGNFPGRFSGRQFSNSRSEMNVSTLELGDSALYLCASSLDMPGTSPRYTFGSGTRLTVV.

The CDR3 loop is CASSSRTGKTGELFF. The DNA for the CDR3 is TGTGCCAGCAGCTCGCGGACAGGGAAGACCGGGGAGCTGTTTTTT. The chain links TRBV13 to TRBJ2-2; 8 positions match TRBD1. Trimming cost V 4 bases and J 5 bases; bases outside gene matches: 6. Germline lookup yields CDR1 PRHDT and CDR2 FYEKMQ (reference sequence). The CDR3 totals 15 residues.

The chain joins TRBV6-5 to TRBJ1-1; D is possibly TRBD1 (6 bases). This CDR3 is built from 13 residues. V lost 7 bases to trimming and J lost 2 bases, with 11 bases between them. CDR1 and CDR2 (germline): MNHEY, SVGAGI. CDR3 nucleotide sequence: TGTGCCAGCAAGAGACAGGAAAACACTGAAGCTTTCTTT. It yields the protein CASKRQENTEAFF.

This chain connects TRBV7-6 to TRBJ2-7, with 7 nucleotides matching TRBD2. J gave up 0 bases and V 5 bases, and 7 bases lay outside the gene matches. This CDR3 spans 15 amino acids. Germline V CDR1 and CDR2: SGHVS, FNYEAQ. Here the CDR3 DNA reads TGTGCCAGCAGCCCCCGAGCGGGGAGCTCCTACGAGCAGTACTTC. Its protein product is CASSPRAGSSYEQYF.